The entry that follows covers one T cell receptor beta chain sequence. Its cognate antigen is unknown. This sample stems from a study of cytomegalovirus exposure and HLA in healthy donors. Study results and caveats: Later on, a genetic analysis was performed. It linked a missense variant in DCLRE1C with V- and J-gene trimming of TCR beta. As confirmed in vitro, a few CMV-associated chains were specific for CMV antigens. TCR beta V segments were, for the most part, productive about 87% or about 30% of the time in an earlier analysis.

Donors had nominal health at sampling but likely had unrecorded immune exposures. Trimming at V came to 5 bases and at J to 4 bases, leaving 4 bases not matched to a gene. Germline CDR1 reads SQVTM; CDR2 reads ANQGSEA. The CDR3 loop spans 13 amino acids. 13 Jbeta primers and 60 Vbeta primers were used for the PCR. Using immunoSEQ multiplex PCR, the repertoire was profiled, and TCRdb retains in-frame clones only, with some absent. The sample shows over 130,000 clones, approximately 80% of them seen only once. This TCR came from a man aged 35 to 55 in good health and CMV-seronegative. Sequenced: PBMCs. V is TRBV29-1 and J is TRBJ2-3; 9 bases are shared with TRBD1. CDR3 sequence reads: CSVLDRGADTQYF. As DNA, the CDR3 is TGCAGCGTTCTGGACAGGGGTGCAGATACGCAGTATTTT.